This T cell receptor beta chain was obtained from a study of blood T cells in healthy people across ages (dated by TCRdb to between 2015 and 2017). Turning to the overall study: In model experiments, template switching captured roughly one uniquely barcoded TCR beta cDNA molecule for every two T cells. To track age-related changes in TCR beta repertoire diversity, the study relied on deep sequencing normalized with unique cDNA molecular identifiers. The donors were split into four age groups: young (average about 16 years), middle-aged (around 40), aged (more than 60) and long-lived (approximately 80). To avoid experimental bias, donors of different ages were randomly spread across the sequencing lanes. Two additional independent replicas of 1 million unique cDNA reads from the same blood draw were analyzed for two donors (one aged 18 to 29 and one aged 80 or older).

Library preparation was by 5' RACE. Instrument on record: Illumina HiSeq 2500. A second PCR of roughly 7 to 12 cycles was performed with a sample-barcoded 5' primer and a J-beta primer mix. A template-switch 5' adaptor carrying 12 random nucleotides introduced a unique molecular identifier onto each TCR beta cDNA molecule. Each sample yielded at least 2.5 million CDR3-containing paired-end reads. The Mint cDNA synthesis kit, primed by a TRBC-specific oligonucleotide, was used to synthesize first-strand cDNA from all RNA. All cDNA was treated with uracil-DNA glycosylase and then went through a first 18-cycle PCR with the universal primers M1SS and BC2_uni_R. As for how the authors treated the data: For normalization, 1 million high-quality reads, each with a distinct molecular identifier, were randomly selected from each sample. Instead of being binned into consensus sequences, reads with shared molecular identifiers were discarded. MiTCR, set to a Q25 quality threshold and the strictest error-elimination algorithm, was used for CDR3 identification, clonotype clustering and error correction. A nonparametric unseen species model with Euler transformation was used to estimate lower-bound total TCR beta diversity. The raw public reads went through TCRdb reprocessing: fastp at Q25, MiXCR clone calling, in-frame beta chains kept. Rows with one shared CDR3 protein collapse into an entry with the most common genes and DNA. TCRdb, rather than the study authors, made the V and J calls. The sample table records 850,000 to 1,000,000 distinct CDR3 sequences; 51% of these occur just once. The ten largest clones add up to 20% to 25% of the sample.

The CDR3 starts with the cysteine, ends with the phenylalanine, and has 15 residues. The sequence is cut down to CDR3 DNA, 45 bases in frame from base 1. Only a few counts were recorded for this clonotype. Its cognate antigen has yet to be identified. Base-call qualities are not available, and no considerably larger clone is one nucleotide away. The roughly 39 donors, aged about 6 to 95 years, were systemically healthy Caucasian individuals from Russia. Around 10 milliliters of peripheral blood were drawn from each donor into EDTA-treated Vacutainer tubes. PBMCs were isolated by Ficoll-Paque density-gradient centrifugation, with at least 6 million obtained per sample. Trizol reagent was used to extract total RNA from the PBMCs, yielding at least 6 micrograms per sample. For every donor, an aliquot of PBMCs went through flow cytometry to measure the percentages of naive CD45RAhigh/CD27high T cells.

General conclusions and limits of the study: Observed TCR beta diversity correlated strongly with the percentage of naive T cells measured by flow cytometry. Donor CMV infection status was unknown, potentially confounding age-related changes in expanded clonotypes. Estimates of total diversity based on one million sequenced T cells were considered lower bounds and underestimates. Compared with the aged group, more naive CD4+ T cells, fewer expanded clones and increased TCR diversity were shown by the long-lived group, suggesting age selection. Because profiling used bulk unsorted PBMCs, naive and antigen-experienced compartments could not be compared conclusively. Observed TCR beta diversity per million T cells fell roughly linearly with age, and a significant reduction was already apparent by age roughly 41.

The chain uses TRBV21-1 and TRBJ2-5; TRBD1 was called by the table and not checked on the DNA. TRBV21-1 is a pseudogene. The sequenced sample was blood. The TCR originated in a woman aged 55-69 years in good health. This receptor carries the CDR3 CASSNLEQAQETQYF. DNA sequence: TGTGCCAGCAGCAACCTGGAACAGGCACAAGAGACCCAGTACTTC.